The entry below gives a single T cell receptor beta chain sequence along with its context. The specificity of this receptor is unknown. No base qualities exist here, and no much larger clone lies one base off it. At the DNA level, this CDR3 is encoded by other sequences in the same sample as well. This entry belongs to a study of Ad26.COV2.S vaccination and SARS-CoV-2 variants listed by TCRdb under 2021. At the level of the whole study: Vaccine-arm donors were drawn from COV1001, a multicentre, randomized, double-blind, placebo-controlled phase I-IIa trial of Ad26.COV2.S in healthy adults. The TCR-sequenced set comprised about 32 samples: 19 Ad26.COV2.S vaccine recipients, 5 placebo recipients and 8 SARS-CoV-2 convalescent individuals. Trial participants were randomized into five groups of five, in which low-dose or high-dose Ad26.COV2.S was given once or twice, or placebo was given on both occasions. The specificity and breadth of SARS-CoV-2-reactive T cell receptors after Ad26.COV2.S vaccination were assessed by TCRbeta repertoire sequencing. Blinding of investigators to trial group allocation was maintained during experiments and outcome assessment. Ad26.COV2.S was administered intramuscularly at a dose of 5x10^10 or 1x10^11 viral particles, either as one shot or as two shots given 56 days apart. The paper's findings and limits, for the study overall: The authors noted that the TCR breadth and depth analyses may have underestimated total T cell responses. Comparing responses between vaccine doses or regimens was not something the study was powered to do. Ad26.COV2.S recipients had higher spike-specific TCR breadth than placebo recipients (P = 0.0014). Vaccine and placebo recipients had similar non-spike TCR breadth, a finding consistent with the vaccine containing only spike. Substantial breadth of spike-specific CD8+ and CD4+ T cell responses was reported after vaccination.

This specimen's treatment or condition label, per the study, means: about 20 received Ad26.COV2.S at low or high dose, single or two shots; a few received placebo; per-sample allocation not given. For vaccine and placebo recipients, the sequenced repertoires came from samples collected on day 63 after the first injection. Between 29 July and 7 August 2020, Cohort 1b enrolled 25 adults aged 18-55 years at one site in Boston, USA. Ad26.COV2.S consisted of a replication-incompetent adenovirus type 26 vector by which a prefusion-stabilized SARS-CoV-2 spike protein from the original Wuhan strain was expressed. The immunoSEQ Assay was the method used to sequence TCRbeta CDR3 regions. After extraction, genomic DNA underwent amplification by bias-controlled multiplex PCR, followed by high-throughput sequencing. Per the original workflow: To quantify the absolute abundance of every unique TCRbeta CDR3 region, sequences were collapsed and filtered. Usable DNA was measured by amplifying reference genes present in all nucleated cells, and TCRbeta template counts were normalized to that usable DNA to estimate T cell fraction. Repertoire TCRs were annotated as SARS-CoV-2-specific when V gene, CDR3 amino acid sequence and J gene were exactly matched to a known reactive TCR set. The reference SARS-CoV-2 TCR set was obtained from MIRA and was filtered for enrichment in COVID-19-positive ImmuneCODE repertoires, whereby public or cross-reactive TCRs were removed. Using the MIRA antigens, annotated TCRs were further analysed by specific ORF or by position within an ORF. Depth was the summed frequency of annotated unique rearrangements, while breadth was defined as annotated unique rearrangements over total unique productive rearrangements. TCR breadth was compared between groups using two-sided Wilcoxon rank-sum tests. The immuneACCESS repertoire file appears here via TCRdb, limited to in-frame rearrangements. These files lack a portion of the clones; in checked studies, under half of the deficit traces to unresolved V genes, and the cause of the others is not known. That table supplies the V and J calls and clone size; D and trimming were determined from the DNA. A total of around 300,000 clones appear in this sample, 86% of them only once. The top ten clones comprise about 10% of the sample.

CDR3 length: 12 amino acids, cysteine to phenylalanine. Only the CDR3 region is kept as DNA, spanning 36 bases read in frame from base 1. From the germline V gene, CDR1 is MDHEN and CDR2 is SYDVKM. V drops 3 bases and J drops 3 bases, leaving 5 bases in between. The chain is made from TRBV28 and TRBJ1-2, with the D gene uncertain. Material: peripheral blood, obtained in a trial of Ad26.COV2.S vaccine versus placebo. This clonotype originated in a person between 18 and 65 years old who received the Ad26.COV2.S COVID-19 vaccine or a placebo. The nucleotide sequence is given as TGTGCCAGCAGTTTGGAGTACTATGGCTACACCTTC. This gives the protein CASSLEYYGYTF.